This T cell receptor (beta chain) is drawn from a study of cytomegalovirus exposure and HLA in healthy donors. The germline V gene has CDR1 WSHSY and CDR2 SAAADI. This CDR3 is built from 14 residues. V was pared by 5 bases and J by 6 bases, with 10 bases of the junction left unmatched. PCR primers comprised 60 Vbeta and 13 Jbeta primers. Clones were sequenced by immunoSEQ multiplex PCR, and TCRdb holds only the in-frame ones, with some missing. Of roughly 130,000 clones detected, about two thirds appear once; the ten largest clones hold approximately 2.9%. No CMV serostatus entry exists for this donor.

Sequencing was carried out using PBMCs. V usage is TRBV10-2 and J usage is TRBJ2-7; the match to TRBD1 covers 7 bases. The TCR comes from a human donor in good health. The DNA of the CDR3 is TGCGCCAGCAGTCAAAAGACGACAGGGACCGAGCAGTACTTC. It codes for CASSQKTTGTEQYF.